These 8 T cell receptor beta chains were all obtained from the same sample, sequenced in a study of molecular identifiers for immune sequencing clone quantification (dated by TCRdb to 2016 to 2019). Library generation was performed with PCR. Data came from a NextSeq 500. TCRdb reprocessed the public reads (quality trimming at Q25 with fastp, clone calling with MiXCR) and kept in-frame beta chains. Each entry is one CDR3 protein sequence, shown with its most common DNA and genes. Within this sample are around 470,000 distinct CDR3 sequences, with about 26% of them counted one time only. The biggest ten clones account for under 0.85% of the sample. The sample consisted of naive CD8+ T cells from blood, with Jurkat cell RNA spiked in. The cell subset or site label corresponds to: FACS-sorted CD8+CD4-CCR7+CD45RA+ naive T cells. The receptor set was obtained from a human donor in good health. Some libraries in this study had Jurkat cell RNA spiked in.

This clonotype was observed at least ten times. V and J are TRBV12-5 and TRBJ2-2; 8 nucleotides line up with TRBD1. The V gene's germline CDR1 is LGHNT and CDR2 FRNRAP. The length of the CDR3 is 16 residues. V trimming: 4 bases; J trimming: 7 bases; junction bases outside the gene matches: 11. CDR3 bases: TGTGCTAGTGGTTCTCTCCGGACAGGGCGGGGCGGGGAGCTGTTTTTT. This encodes CASGSLRTGRGGELFF. Using reference TRBV12-5 and TRBJ2-2 for the parts outside the CDR3, the full variable domain is DARVTQTPRHKVTEMGQEVTMRCQPILGHNTVFWYRQTMMQGLELLAYFRNRAPLDDSGMPKDRFSAEMPDATLATLKIQPSEPRDSAVYFCASGSLRTGRGGELFFGEGSRLTVL.

This clonotype was recorded at least ten times. The chain employs TRBV7-9 and TRBJ2-7, with no clear D. Deletions cut 1 base from V and 6 bases from J, with 10 bases between. This CDR3 has 13 residues. Germline CDR1 reads SEHNR; CDR2 reads FQNEAQ (reference sequence). The CDR3 loop is CASSLVLGSEQYF. In DNA form, the CDR3 reads TGTGCCAGCAGCTTAGTTTTAGGATCCGAGCAGTACTTC.

The V and J genes are TRBV6-5 and TRBJ1-1, with no clear D. V dropped 7 bases and J dropped 7 bases, with 16 bases sitting between them. This CDR3 spans 13 amino acids. Germline CDR1 and CDR2: MNHEY and SVGAGI. The CDR3 coding sequence is TGTGCCAGCAAGGCAGGCCAGAGTAGTGAAGCTTTCTTT. This translates into CASKAGQSSEAFF.

The rearrangement links TRBV27 to TRBJ2-3; either TRBD1 or TRBD2 may supply D (5 bases each). Per the germline V gene, CDR1 is MNHEY and CDR2 is SMNVEV (reference sequence). Trimming removed 4 bases from V and 2 bases from J, with 16 bases in between. This CDR3 spans 16 amino acids. The chain's CDR3 is CASSSFAGTHTDTQYF. The CDR3 DNA reads TGTGCCAGCAGTTCTTTTGCCGGGACCCACACAGATACGCAGTATTTT.

This chain links TRBV5-8 with TRBJ1-1, with 9 bases identical to TRBD1. Germline values: CDR1 SGHTS, CDR2 YDEGEE. J gave up 0 bases and V 5 bases, and 8 bases lay outside the gene matches. The CDR3 length is 16 residues. CDR3: CASRYGTGGLNTEAFF. The CDR3 DNA reads TGTGCCAGCAGATACGGCACAGGGGGCCTGAACACTGAAGCTTTCTTT.

This clonotype was detected many times. CDR3 loop: CASKRGQASDTQYF. DNA of the CDR3: TGTGCCAGCAAAAGGGGGCAGGCGTCAGATACGCAGTATTTT. V usage is TRBV28 and J usage is TRBJ2-3; TRBD1 matches at 7 bases. The CDR3 runs to 14 residues. The germline gives CDR1 MDHEN, CDR2 SYDVKM. Trimming removed 7 bases from V and 4 bases from J; junction bases left unmatched: 8.

With regard to this clonotype: It may be a read error: a sequence one base away is much more abundant. J is TRBJ2-5 and V is TRBV7-6; possible D gene TRBD1, 5 bases. Germline V gives CDR1 SGHVS, CDR2 FNYEAQ. CDR3 length: 15 residues. CDR3 coding DNA: TGTGCCAGCAGCTCCAGACAGCCGTACCAAGAGCCCCAGTACTTC. Translated: CASSSRQPYQEPQYF.

The V and J genes are TRBV27 and TRBJ1-1; D is possibly TRBD1 (5 bases). Between the trimmed V and J ends, which lost 8 bases and 5 bases, there was a span of 21 bases. Germline CDR1 is MNHEY and CDR2 is SMNVEV (reference sequence). The CDR3 sequence is 15 residues long. CDR3: CASGLLGSPGTEAFF. As DNA, the CDR3 is TGTGCCAGCGGGCTACTTGGGTCTCCAGGGACTGAAGCTTTCTTT.